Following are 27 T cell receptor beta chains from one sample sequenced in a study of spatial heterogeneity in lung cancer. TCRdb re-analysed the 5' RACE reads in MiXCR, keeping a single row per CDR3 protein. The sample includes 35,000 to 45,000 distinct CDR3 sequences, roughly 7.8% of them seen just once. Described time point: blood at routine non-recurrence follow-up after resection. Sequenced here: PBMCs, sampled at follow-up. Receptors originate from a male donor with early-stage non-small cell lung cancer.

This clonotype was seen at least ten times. In nucleotides, the CDR3 is TGCGCCAGCAGCTCAGCGGGGAGCACAGATACGCAGTATTTT. Its protein product is CASSSAGSTDTQYF. The chain links TRBV5-1 to TRBJ2-3; 7 nucleotides match TRBD2. This CDR3 is built from 14 residues. Per the germline V gene, CDR1 is SGHRS and CDR2 is YFSETQ. Trimming removed 3 bases from V and 0 bases from J; junction bases left unmatched: 1.

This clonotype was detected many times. CDR3 DNA sequence: TGTGCCTGGAGTGTACATGGAGGGGGCTACTCCTACGAGCAGTACTTC. This codes for CAWSVHGGGYSYEQYF. The V and J genes are TRBV30 and TRBJ2-7, with D tentatively TRBD1 (7 bases). V lost 0 bases and J 0 bases, leaving 15 bases between the germline ends. The CDR3 extends over 16 amino acids. Per germline, CDR1 GTSNPN and CDR2 SVGIG (reference sequence).

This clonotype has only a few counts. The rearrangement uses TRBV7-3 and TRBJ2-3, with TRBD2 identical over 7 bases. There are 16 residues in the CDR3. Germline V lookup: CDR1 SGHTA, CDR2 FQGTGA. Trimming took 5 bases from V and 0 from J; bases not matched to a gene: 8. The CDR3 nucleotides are TGTGCCAGCAGCCCCTGGGGGGGATCTAGCACAGATACGCAGTATTTT. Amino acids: CASSPWGGSSTDTQYF. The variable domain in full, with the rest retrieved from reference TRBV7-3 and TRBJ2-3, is GAGVSQTPSNKVTEKGKYVELRCDPISGHTALYWYRQSLGQGPEFLIYFQGTGAADDSGLPNDRFFAVRPEGSVSTLKIQRTERGDSAVYLCASSPWGGSSTDTQYFGPGTRLTVL.

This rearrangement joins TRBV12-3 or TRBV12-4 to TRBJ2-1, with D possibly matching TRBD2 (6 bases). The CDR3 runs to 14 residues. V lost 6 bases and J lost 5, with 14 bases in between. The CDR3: CASRIPGDHNEQFF. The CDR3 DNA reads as TGTGCCAGCAGAATACCGGGAGACCACAATGAGCAGTTCTTC.

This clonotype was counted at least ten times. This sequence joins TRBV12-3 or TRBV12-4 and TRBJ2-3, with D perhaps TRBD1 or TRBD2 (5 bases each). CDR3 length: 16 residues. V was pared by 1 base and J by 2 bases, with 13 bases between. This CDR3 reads CASSLGRDRLTDTQYF. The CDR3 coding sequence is TGTGCCAGCAGTTTAGGCCGGGACCGACTCACAGATACGCAGTATTTT.

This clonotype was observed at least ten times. This chain's CDR3 is CSARERQGSADTQYF. The CDR3 nucleotides are TGCAGTGCTAGAGAAAGGCAGGGGTCGGCAGATACGCAGTATTTT. This chain joins TRBV20-1 and TRBJ2-3, with a weak D call TRBD1 (6 bases). Looked up from germline, CDR1 is DFQATT and CDR2 is SNEGSKA (reference sequence). V was cut by 0 bases and J by 4 bases, with 14 bases left in between. The CDR3 sequence is 15 residues long.

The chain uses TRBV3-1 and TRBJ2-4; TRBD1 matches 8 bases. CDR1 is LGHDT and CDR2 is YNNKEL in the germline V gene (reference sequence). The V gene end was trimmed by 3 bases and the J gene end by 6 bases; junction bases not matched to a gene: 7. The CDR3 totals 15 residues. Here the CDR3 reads CASSHLGTGINIQYF. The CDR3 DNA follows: TGTGCCAGCAGCCATTTAGGGACAGGAATAAACATTCAGTACTTC.

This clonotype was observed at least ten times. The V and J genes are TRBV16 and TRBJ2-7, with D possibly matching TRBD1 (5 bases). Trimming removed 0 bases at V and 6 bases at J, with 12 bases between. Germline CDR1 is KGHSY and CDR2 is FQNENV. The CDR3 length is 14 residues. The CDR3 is CASSQSPQVAEQYF. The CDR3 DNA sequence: TGTGCCAGCAGCCAATCCCCACAGGTCGCCGAGCAGTACTTC.

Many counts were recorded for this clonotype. CDR3 DNA: TGTGCCAGCAGCTTCCGGTATGGCTACACCTTC. Translating gives CASSFRYGYTF. This sequence joins TRBV7-9 and TRBJ1-2; no clear D. Looked up from germline, CDR1 is SEHNR and CDR2 is FQNEAQ (reference sequence). V lost 3 bases and J 5 bases, leaving 4 bases between the germline ends. The CDR3 totals 11 residues.

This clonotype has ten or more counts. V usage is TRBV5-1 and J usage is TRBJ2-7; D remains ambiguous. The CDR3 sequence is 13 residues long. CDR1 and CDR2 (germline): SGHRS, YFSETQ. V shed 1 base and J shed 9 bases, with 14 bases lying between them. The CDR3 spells CASSLKGSQRQYF. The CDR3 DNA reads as TGCGCCAGCAGCTTGAAAGGTTCCCAGCGGCAGTACTTC.

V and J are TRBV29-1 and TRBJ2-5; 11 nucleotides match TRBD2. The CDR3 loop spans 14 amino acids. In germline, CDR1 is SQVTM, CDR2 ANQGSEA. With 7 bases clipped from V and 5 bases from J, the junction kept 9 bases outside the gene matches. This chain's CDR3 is CSGVGLAGTETQYF. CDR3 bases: TGCAGCGGTGTCGGACTAGCGGGCACGGAGACCCAGTACTTC.

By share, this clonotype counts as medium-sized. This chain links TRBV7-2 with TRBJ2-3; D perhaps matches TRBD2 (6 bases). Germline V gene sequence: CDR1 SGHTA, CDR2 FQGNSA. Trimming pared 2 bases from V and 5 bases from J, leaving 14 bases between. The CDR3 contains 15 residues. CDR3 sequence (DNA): TGTGCCAGCAGCTTAACGGCGGGGCGTGGAGATACGCAGTATTTT. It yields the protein CASSLTAGRGDTQYF.

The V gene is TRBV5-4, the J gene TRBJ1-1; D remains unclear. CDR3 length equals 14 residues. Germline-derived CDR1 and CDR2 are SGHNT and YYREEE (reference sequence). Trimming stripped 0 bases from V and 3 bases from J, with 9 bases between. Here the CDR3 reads CASSLEHSDTEAFF. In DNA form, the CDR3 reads TGTGCCAGCAGCTTGGAGCACAGCGACACTGAAGCTTTCTTT.

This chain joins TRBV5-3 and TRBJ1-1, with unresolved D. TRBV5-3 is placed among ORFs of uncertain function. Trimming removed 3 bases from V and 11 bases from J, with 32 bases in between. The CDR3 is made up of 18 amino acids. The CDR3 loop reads CARSWRRAGRGPLVGAFF. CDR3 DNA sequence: TGTGCCAGAAGCTGGAGGCGAGCAGGTCGTGGACCGCTGGTCGGGGCTTTCTTT.

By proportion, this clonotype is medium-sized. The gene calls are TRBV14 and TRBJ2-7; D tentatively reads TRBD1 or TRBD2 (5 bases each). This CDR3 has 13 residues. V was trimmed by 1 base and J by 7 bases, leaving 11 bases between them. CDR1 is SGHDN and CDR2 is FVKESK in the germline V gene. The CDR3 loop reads CASSQVGVSEQYF. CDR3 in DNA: TGTGCCAGCAGCCAAGTGGGGGTTTCGGAGCAGTACTTC.

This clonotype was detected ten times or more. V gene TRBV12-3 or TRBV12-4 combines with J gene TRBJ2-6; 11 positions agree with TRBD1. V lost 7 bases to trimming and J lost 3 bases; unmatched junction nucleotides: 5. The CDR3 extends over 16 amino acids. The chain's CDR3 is CASKGQGALGANVLTF. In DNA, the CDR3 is TGTGCCAGCAAAGGACAGGGGGCGCTTGGGGCCAACGTCCTGACTTTC.

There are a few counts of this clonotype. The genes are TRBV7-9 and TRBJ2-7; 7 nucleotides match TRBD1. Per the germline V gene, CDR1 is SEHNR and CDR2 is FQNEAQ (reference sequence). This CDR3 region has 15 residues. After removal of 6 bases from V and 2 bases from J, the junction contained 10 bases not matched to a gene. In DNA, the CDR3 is TGTGCCAGCAGTCTAACAGGGGCGCCCCCCTACGAGCAGTACTTC. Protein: CASSLTGAPPYEQYF.

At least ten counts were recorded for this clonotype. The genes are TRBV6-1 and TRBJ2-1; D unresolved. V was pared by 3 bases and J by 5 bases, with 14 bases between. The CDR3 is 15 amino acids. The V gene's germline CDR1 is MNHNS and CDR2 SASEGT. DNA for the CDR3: TGTGCCAGCAGTGACTTTTTGGCTATCGACAATGAGCAGTTCTTC. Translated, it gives CASSDFLAIDNEQFF.

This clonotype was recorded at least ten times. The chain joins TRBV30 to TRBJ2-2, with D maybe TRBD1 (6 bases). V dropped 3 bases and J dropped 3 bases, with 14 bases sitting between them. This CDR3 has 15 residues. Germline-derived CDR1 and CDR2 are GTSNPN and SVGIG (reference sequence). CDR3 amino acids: CAWRRGSSDTGELFF. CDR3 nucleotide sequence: TGTGCCTGGAGAAGGGGGAGTTCGGACACCGGGGAGCTGTTTTTT.

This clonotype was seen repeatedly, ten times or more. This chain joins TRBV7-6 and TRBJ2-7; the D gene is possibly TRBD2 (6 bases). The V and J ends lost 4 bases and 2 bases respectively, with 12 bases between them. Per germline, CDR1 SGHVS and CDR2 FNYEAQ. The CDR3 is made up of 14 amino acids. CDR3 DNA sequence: TGTGCCAGCAGCTCGGGACTTTCCCCCTACGAGCAGTACTTC. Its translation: CASSSGLSPYEQYF.

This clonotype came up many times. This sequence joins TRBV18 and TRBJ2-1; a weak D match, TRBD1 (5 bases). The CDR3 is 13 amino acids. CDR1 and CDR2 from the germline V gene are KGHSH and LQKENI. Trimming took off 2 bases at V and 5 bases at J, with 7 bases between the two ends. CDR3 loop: CASSPGQNNEQFF. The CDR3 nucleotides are TGTGCCAGCTCACCAGGACAAAACAATGAGCAGTTCTTC.

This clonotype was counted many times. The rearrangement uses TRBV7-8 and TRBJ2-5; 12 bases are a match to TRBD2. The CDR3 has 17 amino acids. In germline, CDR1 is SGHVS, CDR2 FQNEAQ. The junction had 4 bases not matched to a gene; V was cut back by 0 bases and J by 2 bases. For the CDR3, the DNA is TGTGCCAGCAGCTTAGCCGGACTAGCGGGAATTCAAGAGACCCAGTACTTC. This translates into CASSLAGLAGIQETQYF.

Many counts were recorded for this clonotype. As DNA, the CDR3 is TGCAGTGCTAGAGTCCCGGGGGCGGACACCGGGGAGCTGTTTTTT. It yields the protein CSARVPGADTGELFF. The chain carries TRBV20-1 and TRBJ2-2; D is perhaps TRBD1 or TRBD2 (6 bases each). The V end lost 1 base, the J end lost 3 bases, and 12 bases lay between the germline ends. Germline V gene data show CDR1 as DFQATT and CDR2 as SNEGSKA (reference sequence). CDR3 length: 15 residues.

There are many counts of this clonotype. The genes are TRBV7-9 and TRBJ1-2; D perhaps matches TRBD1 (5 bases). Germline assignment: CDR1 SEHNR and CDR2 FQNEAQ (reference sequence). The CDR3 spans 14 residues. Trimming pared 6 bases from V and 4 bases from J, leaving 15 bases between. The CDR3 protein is CASSTRGPGYGYTF. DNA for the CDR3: TGTGCCAGCAGTACCCGGGGACCTGGCTATGGCTACACCTTC.

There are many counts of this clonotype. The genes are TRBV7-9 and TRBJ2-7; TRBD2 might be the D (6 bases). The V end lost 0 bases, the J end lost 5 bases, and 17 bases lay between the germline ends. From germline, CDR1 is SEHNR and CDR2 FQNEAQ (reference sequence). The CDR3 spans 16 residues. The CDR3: CASSLASSGLPDEQYF. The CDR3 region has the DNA TGTGCCAGCAGCTTAGCGAGTTCGGGACTCCCTGACGAGCAGTACTTC.

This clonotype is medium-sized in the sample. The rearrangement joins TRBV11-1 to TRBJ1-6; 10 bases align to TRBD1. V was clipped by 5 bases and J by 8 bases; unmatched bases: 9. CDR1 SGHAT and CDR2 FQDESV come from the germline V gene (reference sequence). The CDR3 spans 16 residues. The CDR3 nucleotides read TGTGCCAGCAGCCTCAGACCCGGGACAGGGGATTCACCCCTCCACTTT. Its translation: CASSLRPGTGDSPLHF.

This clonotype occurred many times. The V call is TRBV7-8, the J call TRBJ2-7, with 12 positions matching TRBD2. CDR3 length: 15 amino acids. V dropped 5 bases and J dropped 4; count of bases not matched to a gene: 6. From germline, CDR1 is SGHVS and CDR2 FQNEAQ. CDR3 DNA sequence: TGTGCCAGCAGCCCTCCTAGCGGGGGGGCTTACGAGCAGTACTTC. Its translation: CASSPPSGGAYEQYF. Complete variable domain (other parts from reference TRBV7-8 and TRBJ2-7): GAGVSQSPRYKVAKRGQDVALRCDPISGHVSLFWYQQALGQGPEFLTYFQNEAQLDKSGLPSDRFFAERPEGSVSTLKIQRTQQEDSAVYLCASSPPSGGAYEQYFGPGTRLTVT.